This TCR beta chain was sequenced for a study of CD8 T cells in Susac syndrome. Study outcomes and limitations: The study's TCR sequencing and HLA analysis drew on a certain number of individuals. That number was acknowledged as relatively small.

As concerns this clonotype: As yet, its antigen is unknown.

Sequencing of TCR beta drew on CD8+ and CD4+ T cells from blood. TEMRA cells underwent FACS enrichment and CD8+ and CD4+ T cells underwent negative isolation. The germline V gene encodes CDR1 SQVTM and CDR2 ANQGSEA. J was trimmed by 6 bases and V by 7 bases; bases with no gene match: 7. The CDR3 sequence is 12 residues long. With random hexamers, 0.5 to 1 ug RNA was reverse transcribed. TCR beta CDR3 was amplified by immunoSEQ multiplex PCR. This amplification extended across 54 Vbeta and 13 Jbeta segments. TCRdb re-derived calls from the immunoSEQ multiplex PCR reads in MiXCR, one entry per CDR3 protein. The table has some 170,000 distinct CDR3 sequences, 94% seen once; the top ten hold about 0.095%.

The origin of this receptor is a human donor with multiple sclerosis. Sequencing was carried out using CD4+ T cells from PBMCs. V gene TRBV29-1 combines with J gene TRBJ2-3; 7 positions agree with TRBD1. The CDR3, as DNA: TGCAGCGCCCGACAGGGCGGTGATACGCAGTATTTT. The encoded protein is CSARQGGDTQYF.